This T cell receptor beta chain was retrieved from a study of blood T cell repertoires in COVID-19. Germline CDR1 reads SEHNR; CDR2 reads FQNEAQ (reference sequence). V dropped 4 bases and J dropped 0 bases, with 13 bases sitting between them. This CDR3 is built from 15 residues. In the source study's methods: From reference gene primer amplification, estimates of nucleated cell counts were derived. Method: immunoSEQ multiplex PCR; TCRdb's copy keeps in-frame clones and lacks some. The V and J calls and clone size were taken over from that table, and D and trimming were inferred from the DNA. The table shows about 310,000 clones, with around 86% occurring only once.

This clonotype originated in a man in his fifties or sixties who had recovered from COVID-19. This rearrangement joins TRBV7-9 to TRBJ2-7, with a weak D call TRBD1 (5 bases). The sequenced sample consisted of PBMCs or T cells enriched from blood (not recorded which). The CDR3 region has the DNA TGTGCCAGCAGCTCCTGGACAAATAGCTCCTACGAGCAGTACTTC. Translated: CASSSWTNSSYEQYF.